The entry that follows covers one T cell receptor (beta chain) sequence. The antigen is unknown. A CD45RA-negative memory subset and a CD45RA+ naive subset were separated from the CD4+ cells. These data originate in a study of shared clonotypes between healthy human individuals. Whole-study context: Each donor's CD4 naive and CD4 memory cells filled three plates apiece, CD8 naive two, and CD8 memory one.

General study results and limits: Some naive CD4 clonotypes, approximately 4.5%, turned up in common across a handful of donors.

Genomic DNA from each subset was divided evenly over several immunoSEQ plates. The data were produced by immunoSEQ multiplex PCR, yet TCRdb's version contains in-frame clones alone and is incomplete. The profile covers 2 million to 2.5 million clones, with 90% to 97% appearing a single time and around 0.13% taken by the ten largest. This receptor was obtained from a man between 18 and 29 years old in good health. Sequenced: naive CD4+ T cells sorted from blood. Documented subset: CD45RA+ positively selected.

CDR3 sequence reads: CASRDSGSYIQYF. The CDR3, as DNA: TGTGCCAGCAGGGATAGCGGGAGTTACATTCAGTACTTC. This sequence joins TRBV2 and TRBJ2-4, with 9 bases that match TRBD2. CDR3 length equals 13 residues. V lost 6 bases and J lost 8; bases outside the gene matches: 5. Per germline, CDR1 SNHLY and CDR2 FYNNEI.